This is a list of T cell receptor beta chains from one sample in a study of T-cell memory formation after mild COVID-19. MiXCR, run by TCRdb on the 5' RACE reads, gives a single entry per CDR3 protein. The repertoire has roughly 110,000 distinct CDR3 sequences, around 11% of them found once; the top ten carry 27%. Sample: PBMCs or a T cell subset sorted from them (not recorded which). The receptor source for this set is an adult woman who had mild COVID-19 (a few samples of this study predate the infection). Cell type and time point are not known. CDR3s include the opening cysteine and the closing phenylalanine or tryptophan. The D gene is left open where the match is weak. Only part of the rows carry a size: once, few, many, or a class if the clone is expanded.

cdr3_aa	cdr3_nt	clone_size	d_call	v_call	j_call
CSARDRDYSSYEQYF	TGCAGTGCTAGAGACCGGGACTACAGCTCCTACGAGCAGTACTTC	many	TRBD2	TRBV20-1	TRBJ2-7
CASSQEAGGPLEQYF	TGTGCCAGCAGCCAAGAGGCGGGAGGGCCGCTAGAGCAGTACTTC	.	TRBD2	TRBV3-1	TRBJ2-7
CASSQEERTGYEQYF	TGTGCCAGCAGCCAAGAGGAACGGACAGGGTACGAGCAGTACTTC	many	TRBD1	TRBV4-2	TRBJ2-7
CASTQEQGPYEQYF	TGCGCCAGCACCCAAGAACAGGGGCCGTACGAGCAGTACTTC	few	TRBD1	TRBV4-1	TRBJ2-7
CASRGDEETQYF	TGTGCCAGCAGGGGCGATGAAGAGACCCAGTACTTC	many	.	TRBV9	TRBJ2-5
CASSPRWTSGGNYEQYF	TGTGCCAGCAGCCCCCGGTGGACTAGCGGGGGCAACTACGAGCAGTACTTC	few	TRBD2	TRBV7-2	TRBJ2-7
CASSPRTESYEQYF	TGTGCCAGCTCACCTAGGACAGAGTCCTACGAGCAGTACTTC	few	.	TRBV18	TRBJ2-7
CASSQDPGSYTQYF	TGTGCCAGCAGCCAAGATCCAGGCTCATATACGCAGTATTTT	once	.	TRBV4-2	TRBJ2-3
CASRAKGNEKLFF	TGCGCCAGCAGGGCTAAGGGCAACGAAAAACTGTTTTTT	.	.	TRBV5-1	TRBJ1-4
CSARSDPYEQYF	TGCAGTGCTAGATCCGACCCCTACGAGCAGTACTTC	few	.	TRBV20-1	TRBJ2-7
CSARDVKGQESDTQYF	TGCAGTGCTAGAGATGTTAAGGGGCAGGAATCAGATACGCAGTATTTT	.	.	TRBV20-1	TRBJ2-3
CASSHPEWGNTIYF	TGTGCCAGCAGCCACCCGGAGTGGGGAAACACCATATATTTT	.	.	TRBV7-8	TRBJ1-3
CASSSPRLAGRTDTQYF	TGTGCCAGCAGCTCCCCCAGACTAGCGGGACGCACAGATACGCAGTATTTT	.	TRBD2	TRBV7-9	TRBJ2-3
CASSGTSGGETQYF	TGTGCCAGCAGCGGGACTAGCGGGGGGGAGACCCAGTACTTC	.	TRBD2	TRBV9	TRBJ2-5
CSARDLAGGTGEMFF	TGCAGTGCTAGAGACCTAGCGGGAGGGACCGGGGAGATGTTTTTT	.	TRBD2	TRBV20-1	TRBJ2-2
CASSLEDRAGGETQYF	TGCGCCAGCAGCTTGGAGGACAGGGCTGGGGGGGAGACCCAGTACTTC	.	TRBD1	TRBV5-1	TRBJ2-5